This record concerns one T cell receptor (beta chain) sequence. Its specificity is unknown. The data stem from a study of regulatory T cells in long-lasting Graves disease. Study background: Antithyroid drug use was under 3 months in newly diagnosed Graves' patients.

Time point of the sample: newly diagnosed GD, antithyroid drugs for less than 3 months. PBMC RNA was the source of the TCR library. In building TCR beta libraries, iRepertoire HTBI primers were used together with Arm-PCR of CDR3 regions. TCRdb independently ran MiXCR on the multiplex PCR reads; one entry per CDR3 protein. The sample includes 550,000 to 700,000 distinct CDR3 sequences, around 15% of them seen just once. CDR1 is SGHVS and CDR2 is FQNEAQ in the germline V gene. V was pared by 4 bases and J by 0 bases, with 13 bases between. The CDR3 contains 15 residues. Findings and caveats of the study: TCR diversity was lower in persistent Graves' patients than in newly diagnosed ones.

The sample also formed part of further work on T cells in Graves' hyperthyroidism and ophthalmopathy. That paper adds: Diagnostic decisions used clinical symptoms, serum thyroxine and TRAb, thyroid ultrasound and orbital computed tomography. Most thyroid-expanded clonotypes above 0.001 were also found in blood.

The starting material was peripheral blood mononuclear cells (PBMCs), obtained at new diagnosis, from a patient treated with antithyroid drugs. This TCR derives from a man aged 18-30 years with Graves disease. The V and J genes are TRBV7-8 and TRBJ2-7; D unresolved. In nucleotides, the CDR3 is TGTGCCAGCAGCTCACGGAGCTTAAGCTCCTACGAGCAGTACTTC. This translates into CASSSRSLSSYEQYF.